Listed below are T cell receptor beta chains from one sample, sequenced in a study of memory CD4+ T cells and cytomegalovirus serostatus. The protocol was immunoSEQ multiplex PCR, while the TCRdb copy is restricted to in-frame clones and leaves out a portion. The sample carries around 53,000 clones, less than 85% recorded once. The source material was memory CD4+ T cells from blood. Receptors were obtained from an adult in good health and CMV-seronegative. CDR3s include the opening cysteine and the closing phenylalanine or tryptophan. A D gene is named only where the DNA matches it firmly. Not all rows give a size; the values are once, few, many and, for expanded clones, a class.

>-|TRBJ1-1|TRBV19|-
CAARGRAEAFF
TGTGCCGCCCGGGGCCGGGCCGAAGCTTTCTTT
>-|TRBJ1-6|TRBV2|-
CASRDLTLSPNSPLHF
TGTGCCAGCAGGGACCTTACACTGAGCCCTAATTCACCCCTCCACTTT
>-|TRBJ1-5|TRBV18|TRBD1
CASSPGTGGSQPQHF
TGTGCCAGCTCGCCAGGCACAGGGGGCTCTCAGCCCCAGCATTTT
>few|TRBJ1-1|TRBV15|-
CATSRAPGRANTEAFF
TGTGCCACCAGCAGAGCCCCCGGCAGGGCCAACACTGAAGCTTTCTTT
>-|TRBJ1-3|TRBV7-2|-
CASSPGLRSGNTIYF
TGTGCCAGCAGCCCGGGACTTCGCTCTGGAAACACCATATATTTT
>-|TRBJ2-3|TRBV28|TRBD2
CASSFLAGGTDTQYF
TGTGCCAGCAGTTTCCTAGCGGGAGGTACAGATACGCAGTATTTT
>-|TRBJ2-7|TRBV28|TRBD1
CASSPQGVPSYEQYF
TGTGCCAGCAGTCCACAGGGGGTTCCCTCCTACGAGCAGTACTTC
>-|TRBJ2-5|TRBV5-1|-
CASSLAETQYF
TGCGCCAGCAGCTTGGCAGAGACCCAGTACTTC
>-|TRBJ2-7|TRBV6-1|-
CASSDPRGRLYF
TGTGCCAGCAGTGACCCCCGGGGGCGGTTGTACTTC
>-|TRBJ2-2|TRBV30|TRBD2
CAWGRVGTSNTGELFF
TGTGCCTGGGGCCGCGTGGGGACTAGTAACACCGGGGAGCTGTTTTTT
>few|TRBJ1-1|TRBV30|-
CAWSTGERTEAFF
TGTGCCTGGTCCACGGGGGAGAGGACTGAAGCTTTCTTT
>few|TRBJ1-1|TRBV18|TRBD1
CASSWRDRNTEAFF
TGTGCCAGCTCATGGCGGGACAGGAACACTGAAGCTTTCTTT
>-|TRBJ2-7|TRBV2|-
CASSELNEQYF
TGTGCCAGCAGTGAATTAAACGAGCAGTACTTC
>-|TRBJ2-3|TRBV6-1|-
CASGTRISDTQYF
TGTGCCAGCGGTACTCGGATCTCAGATACGCAGTATTTT
>-|TRBJ1-1|TRBV18|-
CASSAGTENTEAFF
TGTGCCAGCTCAGCCGGGACCGAGAACACTGAAGCTTTCTTT
>once|TRBJ2-3|TRBV4-1|-
CASSHDDHTDTQYF
TGCGCCAGCAGCCACGACGATCACACAGATACGCAGTATTTT
>-|TRBJ1-2|TRBV5-6|TRBD1
CASSRDRDYGYTF
TGTGCCAGCAGTAGGGACAGGGACTATGGCTACACCTTC
>-|TRBJ2-2|TRBV5-1|-
CASSLYGELFF
TGCGCCAGCAGCTTGTACGGGGAGCTGTTTTTT
>-|TRBJ1-2|TRBV11-2|-
CASSRDSTVNYGYTF
TGTGCCAGCAGCAGAGACTCCACGGTGAACTATGGCTACACCTTC
>-|TRBJ1-1|TRBV7-8|TRBD1
CASSRDRGPTHEAFF
TGTGCCAGCAGCAGGGACAGGGGGCCCACGCATGAAGCTTTCTTT
>-|TRBJ1-1|TRBV13|-
CASTGDGGIAEAFF
TGTGCCAGCACCGGAGACGGGGGAATTGCTGAAGCTTTCTTT
>medium-sized|TRBJ2-7|TRBV18|-
CASSPRTAQMLYEQYF
TGTGCCAGCTCACCACGTACGGCACAGATGCTGTACGAGCAGTACTTC
>-|TRBJ1-1|TRBV27|-
CASSFQRGGGEAFF
TGTGCCAGCAGTTTTCAAAGGGGCGGGGGTGAAGCTTTCTTT
>-|TRBJ1-5|TRBV23-1|-
CASSQSGIYSNQPQHF
TGCGCCAGCAGTCAATCAGGGATATATAGCAATCAGCCCCAGCATTTT
>once|TRBJ2-7|TRBV2|TRBD1
CATRQGAYEQYF
TGTGCCACACGACAGGGGGCCTACGAGCAGTACTTC
>-|TRBJ1-2|TRBV11-2|-
CASSFLSNYGYTF
TGTGCCAGCAGCTTTCTCAGCAACTATGGCTACACCTTC
>-|TRBJ2-3|TRBV7-4|TRBD1
CASNLLLRQGPDTQYF
TGTGCCAGCAACCTCCTCCTCCGACAGGGTCCAGATACGCAGTATTTT
>-|TRBJ1-1|TRBV30|-
CAWSAADRFEAFF
TGTGCCTGGAGTGCCGCGGACAGATTTGAAGCTTTCTTT
>few|TRBJ1-1|TRBV5-4|-
CASSRSTEINTEAFF
TGTGCCAGCAGCCGATCGACAGAAATTAACACTGAAGCTTTCTTT
>-|TRBJ1-2|TRBV15|-
CATRTASNNYGYTF
TGTGCCACCAGGACTGCGAGTAATAACTATGGCTACACCTTC
>-|TRBJ2-5|TRBV5-6|TRBD1
CASSLETGVRSQYF
TGTGCCAGCAGCTTGGAGACAGGGGTTCGGTCCCAGTACTTC
>-|TRBJ2-5|TRBV18|-
CASSPLRLETQYF
TGTGCCAGCTCACCACTCAGGTTAGAGACCCAGTACTTC
>-|TRBJ2-2|TRBV7-6|-
CASSLEFAGELFF
TGTGCCAGCAGCTTAGAGTTTGCCGGGGAGCTGTTTTTT
>-|TRBJ1-1|TRBV9|TRBD1
CASSGGPRQGMNTEAFF
TGTGCCAGCAGCGGGGGACCCCGACAGGGGATGAACACTGAAGCTTTCTTT
>-|TRBJ1-3|TRBV7-2|-
CASSRVVGNAIYF
TGTGCCAGCAGCCGGGTTGTTGGAAACGCCATATATTTT
>once|TRBJ1-4|TRBV19|-
CASSRLSAGVEKLFF
TGTGCCAGTAGCCGACTGAGCGCGGGGGTTGAAAAACTGTTTTTT
>-|TRBJ1-1|TRBV5-1|-
CASSIGLHPMNTEAFF
TGCGCCAGCAGCATTGGTCTACACCCGATGAACACTGAAGCTTTCTTT
>-|TRBJ2-3|TRBV19|-
CASSPPPGRGPYTQYF
TGTGCCAGTAGTCCCCCCCCGGGGAGGGGGCCCTATACGCAGTATTTT
>-|TRBJ1-2|TRBV5-6|TRBD1
CASSSPGQGIFGYTF
TGTGCCAGCAGCTCACCGGGACAGGGTATATTTGGCTACACCTTC
>-|TRBJ2-1|TRBV19|TRBD1
CASSSRQGASGNEQFF
TGTGCCAGTAGTTCCAGACAGGGGGCTTCTGGGAATGAGCAGTTCTTC